This entry features one T cell receptor (beta chain) sequence. Its antigen is unknown. This entry is derived from a study of beta chain features in type 1 diabetes. Turning to the study itself: There were some 100,000,000 sorted cells examined across all samples.

Germline values: CDR1 PRHDT, CDR2 FYEKMQ (reference sequence). The CDR3 has 15 residues. Study outcomes and limitations: Significant though moderate, a shortening of TCRB CDR3s appeared in all four CD4+ subsets of Type 1 diabetes patients. Patients with type 1 diabetes carried fewer insertions and had more deletions at their VDJ junctions.

cDNA synthesis used the whole RNA isolate, giving expressed TCRB sequences. Only in-frame clones appear in the TCRdb table, and some are missing; sequencing was by immunoSEQ multiplex PCR. The sample comprises hundreds of thousands of clones, roughly 13% of which are singletons, and less than 0.025% rests with the top ten. The source material was naive CD4+ T cells from blood. The chain combines TRBV13 with TRBJ2-5; D gene unclear. The last part of the DNA fits TRBJ2-7 better; the J call may be wrong. This clonotype was sampled from a man younger than 30 with type 1 diabetes. The DNA for the CDR3 is TGTGCCAGCAGCTTAGGTCCGAAAAGCTCCTACGAGCAGTACTTC. Residues: CASSLGPKSSYEQYF.